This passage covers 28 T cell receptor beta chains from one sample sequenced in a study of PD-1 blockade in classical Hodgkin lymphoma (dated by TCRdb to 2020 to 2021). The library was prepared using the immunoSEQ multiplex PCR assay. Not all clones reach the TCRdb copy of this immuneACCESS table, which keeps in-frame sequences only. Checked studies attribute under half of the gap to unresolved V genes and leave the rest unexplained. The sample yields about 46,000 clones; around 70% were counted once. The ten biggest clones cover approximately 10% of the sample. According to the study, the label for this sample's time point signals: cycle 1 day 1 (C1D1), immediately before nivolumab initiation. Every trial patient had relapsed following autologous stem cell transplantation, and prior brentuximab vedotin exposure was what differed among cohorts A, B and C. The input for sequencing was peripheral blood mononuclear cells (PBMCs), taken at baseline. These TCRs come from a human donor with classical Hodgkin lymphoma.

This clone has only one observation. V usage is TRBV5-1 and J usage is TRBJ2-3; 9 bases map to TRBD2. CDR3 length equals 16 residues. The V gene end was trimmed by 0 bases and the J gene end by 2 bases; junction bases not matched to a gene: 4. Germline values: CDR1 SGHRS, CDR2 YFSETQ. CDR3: CASSLALAGNTDTQYF. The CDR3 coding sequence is TGCGCCAGCAGCTTGGCCCTAGCGGGGAACACAGATACGCAGTATTTT.

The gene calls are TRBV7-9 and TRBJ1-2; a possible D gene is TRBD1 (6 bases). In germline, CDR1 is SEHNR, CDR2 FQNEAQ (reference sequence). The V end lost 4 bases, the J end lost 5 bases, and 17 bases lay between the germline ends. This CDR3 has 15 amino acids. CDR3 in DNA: TGTGCCAGCAGCTCAGCGACAGGCTACCTATATGGCTACACCTTC. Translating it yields CASSSATGYLYGYTF.

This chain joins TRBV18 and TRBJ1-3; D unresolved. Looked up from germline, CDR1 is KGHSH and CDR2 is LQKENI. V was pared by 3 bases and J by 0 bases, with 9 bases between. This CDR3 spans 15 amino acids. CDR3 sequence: CASSPVQSSGNTIYF. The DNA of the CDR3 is TGTGCCAGCTCACCGGTACAGAGCTCTGGAAACACCATATATTTT. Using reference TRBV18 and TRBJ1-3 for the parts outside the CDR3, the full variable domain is NAGVMQNPRHLVRRRGQEARLRCSPMKGHSHVYWYRQLPEEGLKFMVYLQKENIIDESGMPKERFSAEFPKEGPSILRIQQVVRGDSAAYFCASSPVQSSGNTIYFGEGSWLTVV.

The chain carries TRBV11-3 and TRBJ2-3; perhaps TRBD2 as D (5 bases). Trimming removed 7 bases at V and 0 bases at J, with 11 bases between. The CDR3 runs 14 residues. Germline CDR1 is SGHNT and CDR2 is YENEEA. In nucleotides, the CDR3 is TGTGCCAGCAAGGGCGGGTTAAGCACAGATACGCAGTATTTT. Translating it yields CASKGGLSTDTQYF.

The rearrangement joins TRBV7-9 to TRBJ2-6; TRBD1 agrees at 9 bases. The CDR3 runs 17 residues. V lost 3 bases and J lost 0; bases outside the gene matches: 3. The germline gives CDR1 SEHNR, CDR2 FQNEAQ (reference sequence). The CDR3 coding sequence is TGTGCCAGCAGCTTCGGACAGGGGAACTCTGGGGCCAACGTCCTGACTTTC. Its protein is CASSFGQGNSGANVLTF.

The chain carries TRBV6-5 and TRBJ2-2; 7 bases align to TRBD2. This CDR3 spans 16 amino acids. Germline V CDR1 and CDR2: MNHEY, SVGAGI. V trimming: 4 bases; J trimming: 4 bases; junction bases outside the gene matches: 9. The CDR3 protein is CASSFRAGLITGELFF. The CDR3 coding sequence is TGTGCCAGCAGTTTTCGAGCGGGGTTGATCACCGGGGAGCTGTTTTTT.

CDR3 protein: CASSLAKTGEAKNIQYF. The CDR3 DNA follows: TGCGCCAGCAGCTTGGCAAAGACAGGGGAGGCCAAAAACATTCAGTACTTC. The J gene is TRBJ2-4, the V gene TRBV5-1; the match to TRBD1 covers 8 bases. The trim removed 0 bases at V and 1 base at J, leaving 6 bases unmatched. The CDR3 is 17 residues long. CDR1 and CDR2 (germline): SGHRS, YFSETQ.

The CDR3 spells CASRSGGVNTGELFF. DNA for the CDR3: TGTGCCAGCAGGTCAGGGGGCGTGAACACCGGGGAGCTGTTTTTT. The chain combines TRBV7-2 with TRBJ2-2, with 8 positions matching TRBD1. The CDR3 contains 15 residues. Germline loops: CDR1 SGHTA, CDR2 FQGNSA. The ends lost 6 bases at V and 1 base at J; junction bases unmatched: 4.

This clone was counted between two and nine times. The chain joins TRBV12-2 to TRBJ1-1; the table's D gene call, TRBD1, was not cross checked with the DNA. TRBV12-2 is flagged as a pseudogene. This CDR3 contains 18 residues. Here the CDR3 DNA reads TGTGCAAGTCGCTTAGATGAAGTTTTGGCCTTCCAGGGCGCTGAAGCTTTCTTT. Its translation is CASRLDEVLAFQGAEAFF.

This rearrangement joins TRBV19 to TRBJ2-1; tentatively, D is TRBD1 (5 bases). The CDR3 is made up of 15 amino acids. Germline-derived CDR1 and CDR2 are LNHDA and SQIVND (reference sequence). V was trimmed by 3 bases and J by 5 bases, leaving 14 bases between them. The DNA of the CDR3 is TGTGCCAGTAGTATCCTCCGGGCAGGGAACAATGAGCAGTTCTTC. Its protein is CASSILRAGNNEQFF. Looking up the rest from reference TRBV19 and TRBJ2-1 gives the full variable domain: DGGITQSPKYLFRKEGQNVTLSCEQNLNHDAMYWYRQDPGQGLRLIYYSQIVNDFQKGDIAEGYSVSREKKESFPLTVTSAQKNPTAFYLCASSILRAGNNEQFFGPGTRLTVL.

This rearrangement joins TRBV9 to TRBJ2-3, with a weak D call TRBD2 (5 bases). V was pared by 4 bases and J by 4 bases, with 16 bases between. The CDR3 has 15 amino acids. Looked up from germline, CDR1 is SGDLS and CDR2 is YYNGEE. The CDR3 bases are TGTGCCAGCAGCCCCCCCGGGGTGAGCCCAGATACGCAGTATTTT. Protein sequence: CASSPPGVSPDTQYF.

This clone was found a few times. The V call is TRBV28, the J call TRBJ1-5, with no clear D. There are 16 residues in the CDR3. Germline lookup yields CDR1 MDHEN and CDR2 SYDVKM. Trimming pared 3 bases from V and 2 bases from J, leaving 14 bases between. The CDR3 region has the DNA TGTGCCAGCAGTTTTAGTTCAGGAGAACGCAATCAGCCCCAGCATTTT. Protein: CASSFSSGERNQPQHF.

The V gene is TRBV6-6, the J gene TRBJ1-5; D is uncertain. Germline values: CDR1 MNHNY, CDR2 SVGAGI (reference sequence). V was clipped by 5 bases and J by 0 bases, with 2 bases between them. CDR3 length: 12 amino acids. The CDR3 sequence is CASSLSNQPQHF. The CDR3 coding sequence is TGTGCCAGCAGTCTTAGCAATCAGCCCCAGCATTTT.

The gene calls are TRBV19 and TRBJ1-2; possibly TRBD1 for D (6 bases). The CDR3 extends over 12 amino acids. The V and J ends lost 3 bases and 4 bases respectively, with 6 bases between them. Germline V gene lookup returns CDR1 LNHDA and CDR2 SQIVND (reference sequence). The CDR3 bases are TGTGCCAGTAGTATGGACAGCTATGGCTACACCTTC. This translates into CASSMDSYGYTF.

The CDR3 reads CASSYSKQQGAYEQYF. CDR3 DNA sequence: TGTGCCAGCAGTTACTCGAAGCAACAGGGGGCCTACGAGCAGTACTTC. This chain connects TRBV6-5 to TRBJ2-7, with 8 bases aligning to TRBD1. This CDR3 contains 16 residues. Trimming removed 0 bases from V and 2 bases from J; junction bases left unmatched: 6. CDR1 MNHEY and CDR2 SVGAGI come from the germline V gene.

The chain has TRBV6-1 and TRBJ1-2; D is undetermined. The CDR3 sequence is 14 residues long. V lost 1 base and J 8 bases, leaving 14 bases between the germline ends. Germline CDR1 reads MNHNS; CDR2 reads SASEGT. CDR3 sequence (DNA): TGTGCCAGCAGTGAAGTCCATAGGTTGAGGGGCTACACCTTC. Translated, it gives CASSEVHRLRGYTF.

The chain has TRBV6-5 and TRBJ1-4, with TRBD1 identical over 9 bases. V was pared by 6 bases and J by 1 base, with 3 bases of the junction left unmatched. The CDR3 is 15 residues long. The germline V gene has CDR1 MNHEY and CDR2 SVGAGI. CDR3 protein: CASSHRGLTNEKLFF. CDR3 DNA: TGTGCCAGCAGCCACAGGGGGCTAACTAATGAAAAACTGTTTTTT.

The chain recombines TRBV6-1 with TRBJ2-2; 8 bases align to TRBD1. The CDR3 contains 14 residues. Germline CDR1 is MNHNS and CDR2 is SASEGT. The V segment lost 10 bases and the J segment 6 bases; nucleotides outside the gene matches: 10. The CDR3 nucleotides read TGTGCCACTCGGACAGGGTTGGTTGCCGGGGAGCTGTTTTTT. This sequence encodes CATRTGLVAGELFF.

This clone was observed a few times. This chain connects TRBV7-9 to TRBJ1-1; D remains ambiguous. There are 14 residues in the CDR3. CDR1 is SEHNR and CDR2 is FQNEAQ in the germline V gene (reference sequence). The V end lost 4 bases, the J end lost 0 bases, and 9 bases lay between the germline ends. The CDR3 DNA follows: TGTGCCAGCAGCTGGTCTGGCGTGAACACTGAAGCTTTCTTT. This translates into CASSWSGVNTEAFF. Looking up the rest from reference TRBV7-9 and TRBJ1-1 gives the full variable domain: DTGVSQNPRHKITKRGQNVTFRCDPISEHNRLYWYRQTLGQGPEFLTYFQNEAQLEKSRLLSDRFSAERPKGSFSTLEIQRTEQGDSAMYLCASSWSGVNTEAFFGQGTRLTVV.

CDR3 in amino acids: CASSPTGAYGYTF. In DNA, the CDR3 is TGTGCCAGCTCACCAACCGGGGCCTATGGCTACACCTTC. The chain has TRBV18 and TRBJ1-2; D might be TRBD1 (5 bases). Germline V gene data show CDR1 as KGHSH and CDR2 as LQKENI. Between the trimmed V and J ends, which lost 2 bases and 4 bases, there was a span of 8 bases. The CDR3 totals 13 residues.

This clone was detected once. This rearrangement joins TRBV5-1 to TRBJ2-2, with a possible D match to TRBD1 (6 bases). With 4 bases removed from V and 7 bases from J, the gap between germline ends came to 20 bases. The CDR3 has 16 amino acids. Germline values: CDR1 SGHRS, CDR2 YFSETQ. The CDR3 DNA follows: TGCGCCAGCAGCGCCGTCGGGACAAACCGTTTCGGGGAGCTGTTTTTT. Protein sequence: CASSAVGTNRFGELFF.

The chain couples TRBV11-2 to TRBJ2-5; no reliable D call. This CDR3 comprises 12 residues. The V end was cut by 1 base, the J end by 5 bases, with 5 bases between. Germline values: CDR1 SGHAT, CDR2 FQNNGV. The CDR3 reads CASSLVDETQYF. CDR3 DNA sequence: TGTGCCAGCAGCTTAGTCGATGAGACCCAGTACTTC.

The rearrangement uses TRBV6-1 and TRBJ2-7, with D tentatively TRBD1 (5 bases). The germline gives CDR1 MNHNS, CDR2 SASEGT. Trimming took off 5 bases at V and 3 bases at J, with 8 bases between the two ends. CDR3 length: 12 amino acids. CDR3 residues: CASSPQGYEQYF. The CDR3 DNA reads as TGTGCCAGCAGTCCTCAGGGCTACGAGCAGTACTTC.

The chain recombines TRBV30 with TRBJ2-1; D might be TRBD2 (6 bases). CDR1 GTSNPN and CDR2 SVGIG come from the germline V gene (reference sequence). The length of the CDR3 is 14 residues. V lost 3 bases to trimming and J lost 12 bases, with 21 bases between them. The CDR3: CAWRASGLAQAQFF. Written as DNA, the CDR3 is TGTGCCTGGAGGGCCTCGGGACTGGCCCAGGCGCAGTTCTTC.

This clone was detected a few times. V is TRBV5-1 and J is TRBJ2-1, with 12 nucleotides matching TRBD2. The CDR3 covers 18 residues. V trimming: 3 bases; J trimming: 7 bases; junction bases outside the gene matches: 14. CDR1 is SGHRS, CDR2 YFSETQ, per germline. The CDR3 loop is CASSYQTSGGGNGNEQFF. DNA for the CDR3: TGCGCCAGCAGCTACCAGACTAGCGGGGGCGGAAATGGAAATGAGCAGTTCTTC.

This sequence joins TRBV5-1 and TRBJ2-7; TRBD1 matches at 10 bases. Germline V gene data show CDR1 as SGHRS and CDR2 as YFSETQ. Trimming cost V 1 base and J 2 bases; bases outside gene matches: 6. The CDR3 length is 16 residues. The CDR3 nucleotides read TGCGCCAGCAGCTTGTCCGGGACAGGGGTAACCTACGAGCAGTACTTC. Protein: CASSLSGTGVTYEQYF.

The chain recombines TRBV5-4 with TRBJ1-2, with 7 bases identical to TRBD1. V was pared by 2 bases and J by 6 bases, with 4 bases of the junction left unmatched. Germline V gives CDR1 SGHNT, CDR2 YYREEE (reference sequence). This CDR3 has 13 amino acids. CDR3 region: CASSLVGGDGYTF. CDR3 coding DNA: TGTGCCAGCAGCTTAGTAGGGGGCGATGGCTACACCTTC.

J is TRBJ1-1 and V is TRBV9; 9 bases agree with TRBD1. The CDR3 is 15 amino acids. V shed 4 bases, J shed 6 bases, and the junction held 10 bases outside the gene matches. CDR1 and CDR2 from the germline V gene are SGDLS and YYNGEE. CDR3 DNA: TGTGCCAGCAGCCCTCAACCGGGACAGGGATCTGAAGCTTTCTTT. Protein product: CASSPQPGQGSEAFF.